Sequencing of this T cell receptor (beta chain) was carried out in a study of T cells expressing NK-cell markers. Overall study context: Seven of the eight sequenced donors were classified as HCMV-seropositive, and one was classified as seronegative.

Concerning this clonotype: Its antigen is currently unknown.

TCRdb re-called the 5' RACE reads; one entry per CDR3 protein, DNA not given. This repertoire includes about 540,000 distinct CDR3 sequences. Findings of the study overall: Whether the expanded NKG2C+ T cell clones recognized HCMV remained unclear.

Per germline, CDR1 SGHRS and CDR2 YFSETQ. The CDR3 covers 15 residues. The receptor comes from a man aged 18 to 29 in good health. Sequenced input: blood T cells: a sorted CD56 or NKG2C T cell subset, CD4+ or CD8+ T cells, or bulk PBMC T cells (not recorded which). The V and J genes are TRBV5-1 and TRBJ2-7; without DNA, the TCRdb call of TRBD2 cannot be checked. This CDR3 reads CASSWGSGSLYEQYF. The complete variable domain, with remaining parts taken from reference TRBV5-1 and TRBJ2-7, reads KAGVTQTPRYLIKTRGQQVTLSCSPISGHRSVSWYQQTPGQGLQFLFEYFSETQRNKGNFPGRFSGRQFSNSRSEMNVSTLELGDSALYLCASSWGSGSLYEQYFGPGTRLTVT.